A single sample is the source of the 29 T cell receptor beta chains below, sequenced in a study of T cell repertoires in cytomegalovirus infection. TCRdb ran MiXCR on the reads and lists one entry per CDR3 protein. The profile shows some 270,000 distinct CDR3 sequences, about 20% of them singletons. Their recognized antigens are unknown. The specimen comprised cultured PBMCs, sampled from culture after CMV antigen stimulation. These receptors were taken from a human donor in good health (CMV status not recorded). Some clones in this sample may be carry-over from other donors' samples.

The chain recombines TRBV19 with TRBJ1-2; a weak D match, TRBD1 (5 bases). The germline gives CDR1 LNHDA, CDR2 SQIVND (reference sequence). Trimming stripped 5 bases from V and 7 bases from J, with 14 bases between. This CDR3 region has 13 residues. CDR3: CASSVWGIGGYTF. DNA of the CDR3: TGTGCCAGTAGTGTGTGGGGGATAGGTGGCTACACCTTC. Using reference TRBV19 and TRBJ1-2 for the parts outside the CDR3, the full variable domain is DGGITQSPKYLFRKEGQNVTLSCEQNLNHDAMYWYRQDPGQGLRLIYYSQIVNDFQKGDIAEGYSVSREKKESFPLTVTSAQKNPTAFYLCASSVWGIGGYTFGSGTRLTVV.

The V and J genes are TRBV29-1 and TRBJ2-7, with 7 bases aligning to TRBD1. Germline values: CDR1 SQVTM, CDR2 ANQGSEA. V trimming: 7 bases; J trimming: 1 base; junction bases outside the gene matches: 7. The CDR3 loop spans 13 amino acids. The DNA for the CDR3 is TGCAGCGCCATGGTGACAGGGTCCTACGAGCAGTACGTC. It is translated as CSAMVTGSYEQYV.

V gene TRBV5-1 combines with J gene TRBJ2-3; a possible D gene is TRBD1 (6 bases). V gave up 0 bases and J gave up 0 bases, with 8 bases separating them. Germline V gene sequence: CDR1 SGHRS, CDR2 YFSETQ. The CDR3 consists of 15 residues. CDR3 nucleotides: TGCGCCAGCAGCTTGGCCGGACAGAGCACAGATACGCAGTATTTT. This sequence encodes CASSLAGQSTDTQYF.

This chain connects TRBV5-5 to TRBJ2-5, with 11 nucleotides matching TRBD2. Germline CDR1 and CDR2: SGHKS and YYEKEE (reference sequence). The CDR3 loop spans 15 amino acids. Germline trimming cut 3 bases from V and 10 bases from J; bases unmatched to any gene: 11. The CDR3 DNA follows: TGTGCCAGCAGCTCCTTAGCGGGAGGGCCTGATTTCCAGTACTTC. Its protein product is CASSSLAGGPDFQYF.

V and J are TRBV6-5 and TRBJ1-6; the D is unclear. The germline CDR1 and CDR2 sequences are MNHEY and SVGAGI. CDR3 length: 13 amino acids. The V end lost 0 bases, the J end lost 3 bases, and 0 bases lay between the germline ends. In DNA form, the CDR3 reads TGTGCCAGCAGTTACTCCTATAATTCACCCCTCCACTTT. It is translated as CASSYSYNSPLHF.

The rearrangement uses TRBV12-3 or TRBV12-4 and TRBJ1-5; possibly TRBD1 for D (6 bases). This CDR3 is built from 14 residues. Deletions cut 7 bases from V and 3 bases from J, with 13 bases between. Here the CDR3 DNA reads TGTGCCAGCACGAGAACAGGGTCCAATCAGCCCCAGCATTTT. Protein: CASTRTGSNQPQHF.

Only a few counts were recorded for this clonotype. The V call is TRBV27, the J call TRBJ2-1, with D possibly TRBD2 on 6 matching bases. Per the germline V gene, CDR1 is MNHEY and CDR2 is SMNVEV (reference sequence). This CDR3 has 15 amino acids. V was shortened by 4 bases and J by 6 bases, with 16 bases between the two germline ends. The CDR3 nucleotides read TGTGCCAGCAGTTGGTCGGGAGCCGCTGGCAATGAGCAGTTCTTC. Amino acids: CASSWSGAAGNEQFF.

This clonotype has just a few counts. The CDR3 nucleotides are TGTGCCAGCCTCGCTGAAACTTACGGGACAGGGGTCTACGAGCAGTACTTC. Its protein product is CASLAETYGTGVYEQYF. The chain is built from TRBV25-1 and TRBJ2-7, with 10 bases lining up with TRBD1. Looked up from germline, CDR1 is MGHDK and CDR2 is SYGVNS. This CDR3 region has 17 residues. J lost 3 bases, V lost 8 bases, and 16 bases had no gene match.

This clonotype came up a few times. V usage is TRBV12-3 or TRBV12-4 and J usage is TRBJ1-1, with D uncertain. The CDR3 is made up of 14 amino acids. Trimming removed 4 bases from V and 1 base from J, with 10 bases in between. CDR3 sequence (DNA): TGTGCCAGCAGTTCCAAGGTGGGGAACACTGAAGCTTTCTTT. This translates into CASSSKVGNTEAFF.

The chain has TRBV9 and TRBJ1-4, with D perhaps TRBD1 (5 bases). The CDR3 has 13 residues. The V and J ends lost 3 bases and 8 bases respectively, with 11 bases between them. CDR1 and CDR2 (germline): SGDLS, YYNGEE. This CDR3 is CASSGAGQEKLFF. CDR3 nucleotide sequence: TGTGCCAGCAGCGGAGCAGGGCAGGAAAAACTGTTTTTT.

The sample holds a few counts of this clonotype. This chain joins TRBV30 and TRBJ2-5, with D possibly being TRBD2 (5 bases). CDR3 length: 14 residues. Germline values: CDR1 GTSNPN, CDR2 SVGIG (reference sequence). V dropped 3 bases and J dropped 3 bases, with 14 bases sitting between them. The CDR3 DNA reads as TGTGCCTGGAGACCCGCTAGCTCAAAAGAGACCCAGTACTTC. Its protein product is CAWRPASSKETQYF.

This clonotype has at least ten counts. V is TRBV7-2 and J is TRBJ1-4; no firm D call. V was cut by 7 bases and J by 1 base, with 10 bases left in between. Germline CDR1 reads SGHTA; CDR2 reads FQGNSA. CDR3 length: 14 amino acids. The CDR3 coding sequence is TGTGCCAGCACTCTAGACGGAACTAATGAAAAACTGTTTTTT. Translation: CASTLDGTNEKLFF.

The chain carries TRBV20-1 and TRBJ1-1, with 8 nucleotides matching TRBD1. Germline V lookup: CDR1 DFQATT, CDR2 SNEGSKA (reference sequence). The CDR3 has 16 residues. The V and J ends lost 0 bases and 6 bases, in that order; junction bases with no gene match: 12. Here the CDR3 reads CSARDATGAPNAEAFF. The CDR3 DNA sequence: TGCAGTGCTAGAGATGCGACAGGGGCTCCTAACGCTGAAGCTTTCTTT.

Comments on this clonotype: One end of the junction does not line up with germline, which may come from a read error. The genes are TRBV28 and TRBJ2-7; perhaps TRBD2 as D (6 bases). The germline gives CDR1 MDHEN, CDR2 SYDVKM. The CDR3 sequence is 15 residues long. The CDR3 sequence is CATLEPGLQHYEQCF. The CDR3 DNA sequence: TGTGCCACCTTGGAACCGGGACTCCAACACTACGAGCAGTGCTTC.

This chain connects TRBV19 to TRBJ2-1, with D maybe TRBD1 (5 bases). Per germline, CDR1 LNHDA and CDR2 SQIVND (reference sequence). Deletions cut 4 bases from V and 0 bases from J, with 10 bases between. This CDR3 has 15 residues. The CDR3, as DNA: TGTGCCAGTAGTAGACAGCCTAGCTCCTACAATGAGCAGTTCTTC. As protein: CASSRQPSSYNEQFF.

This clonotype showed up just a few times. The chain carries TRBV19 and TRBJ1-1; D call uncertain. The CDR3 runs to 14 residues. Per germline, CDR1 LNHDA and CDR2 SQIVND (reference sequence). V was pared by 0 bases and J by 2 bases, with 7 bases between. Written as DNA, the CDR3 is TGTGCCAGTAGTATAGAACCCCGCAACACTGAAGCTTTCTTT. Protein product: CASSIEPRNTEAFF.

The table lists this clonotype with many counts. The genes are TRBV7-2 and TRBJ2-1, with D possibly matching TRBD2 (6 bases). V lost 5 bases to trimming and J lost 4 bases, with 15 bases between them. Germline-derived CDR1 and CDR2 are SGHTA and FQGNSA. The CDR3 has 15 amino acids. The CDR3 sequence: CASSTYLGGYNEQFF. For the CDR3, the DNA is TGTGCCAGCAGCACGTACCTGGGAGGTTACAATGAGCAGTTCTTC.

The chain joins TRBV2 to TRBJ2-7; 10 bases match TRBD2. The V gene's germline CDR1 is SNHLY and CDR2 FYNNEI. Unmatched junction bases numbered 12, after V lost 6 bases and J lost 4 bases. The length of the CDR3 is 16 residues. The DNA of the CDR3 is TGTGCCAGCAGCAAACATAAACTAGCGGGAACATACGAGCAGTACTTC. Translating it yields CASSKHKLAGTYEQYF.

The chain recombines TRBV5-4 with TRBJ2-3; TRBD1 aligns across 8 bases. Trimming at V came to 4 bases and at J to 4 bases, leaving 20 bases not matched to a gene. The CDR3 loop spans 19 amino acids. The germline CDR1 and CDR2 sequences are SGHNT and YYREEE (reference sequence). The CDR3 coding sequence is TGTGCCAGCAGCCCACCGGTAGGGCAGGGGGCCCTTGGAGCAGATACGCAGTATTTT. Translating it yields CASSPPVGQGALGADTQYF.

The sample holds a few counts of this clonotype. The chain carries TRBV14 and TRBJ1-2, with 8 bases that match TRBD1. Germline CDR1 reads SGHDN; CDR2 reads FVKESK. This CDR3 has 13 amino acids. V shed 1 base and J 6 bases; nucleotides not matched to a gene: 1. CDR3 DNA: TGTGCCAGCAGCCAAGCAGGGGGCAATGGCTACACCTTC. Translation: CASSQAGGNGYTF.

This clonotype appeared a few times. V and J are TRBV11-2 and TRBJ2-1; D gene unclear. The V and J ends lost 5 bases and 0 bases respectively, with 11 bases between them. CDR3 size: 15 residues. Germline V lookup: CDR1 SGHAT, CDR2 FQNNGV. For the CDR3, the DNA is TGTGCCAGCAGCCCAGCGTACAGCTCCTACAATGAGCAGTTCTTC. Residues: CASSPAYSSYNEQFF.

The gene calls are TRBV6-2 or TRBV6-3 and TRBJ1-2; no reliable D call. The V gene lost 5 bases and the J gene lost 3 bases, with 22 bases spanning the gap. This CDR3 region has 17 residues. Germline CDR1 MNHEY, CDR2 SVGEGT. The CDR3 sequence: CASSARARERRHYGYTF. In nucleotides, the CDR3 is TGTGCCAGCAGTGCCCGGGCGAGGGAGAGACGACACTATGGCTACACCTTC.

The genes are TRBV7-2 and TRBJ1-2; 12 nucleotides align to TRBD1. CDR1 is SGHTA and CDR2 is FQGNSA in the germline V gene. V lost 5 bases to trimming and J lost 8 bases; unmatched junction nucleotides: 12. The CDR3 sequence is 16 residues long. The CDR3 reads CASSRDRGRERRGYTF. CDR3 nucleotides: TGTGCCAGCAGCCGGGACAGGGGGCGCGAGCGCAGGGGCTACACCTTC. Complete variable domain (other parts from reference TRBV7-2 and TRBJ1-2): GAGVSQSPSNKVTEKGKDVELRCDPISGHTALYWYRQSLGQGLEFLIYFQGNSAPDKSGLPSDRFSAERTGGSVSTLTIQRTQQEDSAVYLCASSRDRGRERRGYTFGSGTRLTVV.

The V call is TRBV7-9, the J call TRBJ1-2; D gene ambiguous. Germline V lookup: CDR1 SEHNR, CDR2 FQNEAQ (reference sequence). The CDR3 is 15 residues long. Trimming removed 5 bases at V and 4 bases at J, with 17 bases between. The CDR3 DNA sequence: TGTGCCAGCAGCCCATTGACTCCATCGGTCTATGGCTACACCTTC. Encoded protein: CASSPLTPSVYGYTF.

The sample holds many counts of this clonotype. V and J are TRBV7-2 and TRBJ2-1; D is uncertain. CDR1 and CDR2 (germline): SGHTA, FQGNSA. V gave up 4 bases and J gave up 9 bases, with 16 bases separating them. CDR3 length: 14 amino acids. CDR3 region: CASSSNLVTLEQFF. DNA of the CDR3: TGTGCCAGCAGCTCCAATCTTGTTACACTTGAGCAGTTCTTC.

The J gene is TRBJ2-7, the V gene TRBV7-9; tentatively, D is TRBD1 (6 bases). Trimming removed 1 base from V and 6 bases from J, with 16 bases in between. Looked up from germline, CDR1 is SEHNR and CDR2 is FQNEAQ (reference sequence). The CDR3 runs 15 residues. CDR3 in amino acids: CASSLGSQGTFEQYV. The CDR3 DNA sequence: TGTGCCAGCAGCTTAGGATCACAGGGCACGTTCGAGCAGTACGTC.

The V and J genes are TRBV15 and TRBJ2-7; D gene unclear. In germline, CDR1 is LNHNV, CDR2 YYDKDF (reference sequence). The CDR3 contains 17 residues. Trimming shortened V by 0 bases and J by 2 bases, and 17 bases separated the two germline ends. CDR3 amino acids: CATSRDNPGGAPYEQYV. DNA of the CDR3: TGTGCCACCAGCAGAGATAATCCGGGCGGTGCCCCCTACGAGCAGTACGTC.

The chain couples TRBV10-3 to TRBJ1-2; D call uncertain. The ends were cut back, 0 bases at V and 1 base at J, with 12 bases in the middle. Germline V gene data show CDR1 as ENHRY and CDR2 as SYGVKD. The CDR3 extends over 16 amino acids. CDR3 sequence reads: CAISESWGLSNYGYTF. DNA for the CDR3: TGTGCCATCAGTGAGTCCTGGGGTTTAAGTAACTATGGCTACACCTTC.

The table lists this clonotype with many counts. This CDR3 reads CASSWGQGFGELFF. CDR3 bases: TGTGCCAGCAGTTGGGGACAGGGGTTCGGGGAGCTGTTTTTT. This chain links TRBV6-5 with TRBJ2-2, with 10 positions matching TRBD1. The V gene's germline CDR1 is MNHEY and CDR2 SVGAGI. CDR3 length: 14 amino acids. The ends lost 4 bases at V and 7 bases at J; junction bases unmatched: 3.